Here is one TCR beta chain with its context. Its antigen is not known. Germline V gene sequence: CDR1 LGHDT, CDR2 YNNKEL (reference sequence). Trimming took 1 base from V and 9 from J; bases not matched to a gene: 10. The CDR3 loop spans 16 amino acids. The data are from a study of blood T cells in healthy people across ages. Using a J-beta primer mix together with a sample-barcoded 5' primer, a second PCR was run for roughly 7 to 12 cycles. MiXCR, run by TCRdb on the 5' RACE reads, gives a single entry per CDR3 protein. The profile shows over 600,000 distinct CDR3 sequences, 56% of them singletons. Study-level results: No conclusive comparison of naive versus antigen-experienced cells was possible with unsorted PBMCs. Older age went with lower TCR beta diversity per million T cells, in a roughly linear way.

There were healthy Caucasian individuals from Russia, aged about 6 to 100, serving as donors. This receptor was identified in a man aged 40-55 years in good health. This chain connects TRBV3-1 to TRBJ2-1; TRBD1 matches at 9 bases. Sequencing input: blood. The CDR3: CASSQGGGQGILEQFF. Here the CDR3 DNA reads TGTGCCAGCAGCCAAGGAGGGGGACAGGGCATTCTTGAGCAGTTCTTC.